This T cell receptor beta chain was captured by sequencing in a study of T cell responses to AZD1222 COVID-19 vaccine. The CDR3 is 13 residues long. Trimming left V 4 bases short and J 9 bases short, with 13 bases between. The V gene's germline CDR1 is SGHTA and CDR2 FQGTGA. Some clones are missing from TCRdb's copy, which holds only in-frame ones; the method was immunoSEQ multiplex PCR. The sample lists 100,000 or so clones; about 87% were seen once. Findings and caveats of the study: There were vaccine-associated CD4 TCRs across spike, dominant at 160-218 and 743-854.

Comments on this clone: The antigen is unknown.

The clonotype comes from an adult in good health. Sequenced here: peripheral blood, sampled on day 0 of AZD1222 vaccination. The chain carries TRBV7-3 and TRBJ2-1, with D possibly matching TRBD2 (6 bases). Here the CDR3 reads CASSSTPGVEQFF. CDR3 sequence (DNA): TGTGCCAGCAGCTCGACTCCGGGGGTTGAGCAGTTCTTC.